This T cell receptor (beta chain) was recorded in a study of tumor-infiltrating lymphocytes in primary liver carcinoma. Study in general: Each of the samples returned roughly 3.65 to 7.5 million productive TCRbeta reads (a yield similar across tissue types).

Between roughly 20 and 33 mg of unsorted bulk tissue served as the source from which RNA and DNA were co-extracted. Subjects presented with primary liver carcinoma managed by surgical resection. The CDR3 length is 14 residues. V was trimmed by 8 bases and J by 0 bases, leaving 8 bases between them. The germline V gene has CDR1 MDHEN and CDR2 SYDVKM. With respect to this clonotype: Its antigen is as yet unknown. The conserved phenylalanine or tryptophan normally closing the CDR3 is absent here, so this likely arose from a read error.

TCR beta cDNA was made from approximately 500 ng total RNA with a constant-region primer. A slightly modified ARM-PCR protocol with three nested multiplex PCR rounds produced these TCR beta libraries. Researchers ran the first two PCR rounds for roughly 10 cycles each with TRBV1-TRBV30 forward primers and a C-beta reverse primer. Each CDR3 protein gets one entry after TCRdb re-called the multiplex PCR reads with MiXCR. The table records 40,000 to 55,000 distinct CDR3 sequences, less than 75% of them present only once. The study, taken as a whole, reports: Tumor-adjacent and tumor-blood pairs overlapped less than tumor region pairs did.

Sequencing was done on a sample of liver tumor tissue from sampling region 5. As for subset: tumor region T5, tumor centre. This chain joins TRBV28 and TRBJ2-6; TRBD2 might be the D (5 bases). This TCR came from a man in his forties or fifties with primary liver carcinoma and hepatitis B virus infection. As DNA, the CDR3 is TGTGCCAGCCTGACTACCTCTGGGGCCAACGTCCTGACTTAC. The encoded protein is CASLTTSGANVLTY.